The 10 T cell receptor beta chains below all came from one sample that was sequenced in a study of T cell repertoires in cytomegalovirus infection. In TCRdb, the reads were re-called with MiXCR into one record per CDR3 protein. The top ten hold roughly 6.5% of the sample, which has some 220,000 distinct CDR3 sequences, approximately 7% seen once. Sequenced input: PBMCs. These receptors originate from a human donor in good health (CMV status not recorded). Some clones in this sample may be carry-over from other donors' samples.

This clonotype has a handful of counts. V and J are TRBV20-1 and TRBJ2-3; 9 positions agree with TRBD1. After removal of 0 bases from V and 0 bases from J, the junction contained 7 bases not matched to a gene. Per the germline V gene, CDR1 is DFQATT and CDR2 is SNEGSKA (reference sequence). This CDR3 is built from 17 residues. The CDR3 reads CSARDFGTGFSTDTQYF. The CDR3 DNA sequence: TGCAGTGCTAGAGATTTTGGGACAGGGTTTAGCACAGATACGCAGTATTTT.

Ten or more counts support this clonotype. CDR3 sequence: CASSLRGPGQVLSGANVLTF. The CDR3 nucleotides read TGTGCCAGCAGTTTAAGGGGCCCGGGACAGGTACTCTCTGGGGCCAACGTCCTGACTTTC. The J gene is TRBJ2-6, the V gene TRBV28; 8 bases match TRBD1. This CDR3 is built from 20 residues. The ends lost 2 bases at V and 0 bases at J; junction bases unmatched: 12. From germline, CDR1 is MDHEN and CDR2 SYDVKM.

The rearrangement links TRBV20-1 to TRBJ1-1, with D possibly matching TRBD1 (5 bases). This CDR3 contains 11 residues. V was cut by 6 bases and J by 8 bases, with 13 bases left in between. Per germline, CDR1 DFQATT and CDR2 SNEGSKA (reference sequence). The CDR3 reads CSAITRQEAFF. CDR3 coding DNA: TGCAGTGCGATAACGAGACAGGAAGCTTTCTTT.

This clonotype was observed many times. J is TRBJ1-6 and V is TRBV2; D may be TRBD1 (5 bases). V was pared by 4 bases and J by 3 bases, with 10 bases between. CDR1 and CDR2 from the germline V gene are SNHLY and FYNNEI. This CDR3 region has 15 residues. The CDR3 coding sequence is TGTGCCAGCAGTGTGACAGATGTCTATAATTCACCCCTCCACTTT. The encoded protein is CASSVTDVYNSPLHF.

This clonotype was found many times. The V and J genes are TRBV19 and TRBJ1-1, with TRBD1 identical over 7 bases. The V gene's germline CDR1 is LNHDA and CDR2 SQIVND (reference sequence). The CDR3 contains 14 residues. With V trimmed by 4 bases and J by 5 bases, 7 bases remained unmatched. Written as DNA, the CDR3 is TGTGCCAGTAGTAACGGACAGGCGGGGACTGAAGCTTTCTTT. Residues: CASSNGQAGTEAFF.

This clonotype was observed at least ten times. The chain links TRBV20-1 to TRBJ1-5; D perhaps matches TRBD1 (6 bases). Trimming shortened V by 4 bases and J by 3 bases, and 10 bases separated the two germline ends. The CDR3 has 13 residues. Germline lookup yields CDR1 DFQATT and CDR2 SNEGSKA (reference sequence). The CDR3 coding sequence is TGCAGTGCTACGGACAGAACCAATCAGCCCCAGCATTTT. Translation gives CSATDRTNQPQHF.

This clonotype was counted ten times or more. This chain links TRBV7-8 with TRBJ1-2; no clear D. Germline V lookup: CDR1 SGHVS, CDR2 FQNEAQ. The CDR3 runs to 16 residues. V lost 5 bases, J lost 4 bases, and 20 bases lay in between. The CDR3 here is CASSPYILGPTYGYTF. The CDR3 nucleotides are TGTGCCAGCAGCCCTTACATTCTAGGGCCCACCTATGGCTACACCTTC.

This clonotype was observed many times. The V call is TRBV12-3 or TRBV12-4, the J call TRBJ2-5, with 8 bases lining up with TRBD1. The V gene end was trimmed by 5 bases and the J gene end by 4 bases; junction bases not matched to a gene: 6. This CDR3 has 14 amino acids. This CDR3 is CASSGTGVRETQYF. CDR3 DNA: TGTGCCAGCAGTGGGACAGGAGTACGAGAGACCCAGTACTTC.

This clonotype has at least ten counts. The chain employs TRBV7-9 and TRBJ2-1; 13 nucleotides align to TRBD2. The germline CDR1 and CDR2 sequences are SEHNR and FQNEAQ (reference sequence). V lost 5 bases to trimming and J lost 7 bases; unmatched junction nucleotides: 8. This CDR3 spans 16 amino acids. The CDR3 loop reads CASSPLTSGGKNEQFF. In DNA, the CDR3 is TGTGCCAGCAGCCCCCTGACTAGCGGGGGGAAAAATGAGCAGTTCTTC.

This clonotype has at least ten counts. The chain carries TRBV19 and TRBJ1-5; D is possibly TRBD1 (5 bases). Germline lookup yields CDR1 LNHDA and CDR2 SQIVND (reference sequence). This CDR3 is 13 amino acids long. Between the trimmed V and J ends, which lost 7 bases and 6 bases, there was a span of 13 bases. In nucleotides, the CDR3 is TGTGCCAGTATTCCAGGGTACGGTCAGCCCCAGCATTTT. Translation: CASIPGYGQPQHF. The variable domain in full, with the rest retrieved from reference TRBV19 and TRBJ1-5, is DGGITQSPKYLFRKEGQNVTLSCEQNLNHDAMYWYRQDPGQGLRLIYYSQIVNDFQKGDIAEGYSVSREKKESFPLTVTSAQKNPTAFYLCASIPGYGQPQHFGDGTRLSIL.